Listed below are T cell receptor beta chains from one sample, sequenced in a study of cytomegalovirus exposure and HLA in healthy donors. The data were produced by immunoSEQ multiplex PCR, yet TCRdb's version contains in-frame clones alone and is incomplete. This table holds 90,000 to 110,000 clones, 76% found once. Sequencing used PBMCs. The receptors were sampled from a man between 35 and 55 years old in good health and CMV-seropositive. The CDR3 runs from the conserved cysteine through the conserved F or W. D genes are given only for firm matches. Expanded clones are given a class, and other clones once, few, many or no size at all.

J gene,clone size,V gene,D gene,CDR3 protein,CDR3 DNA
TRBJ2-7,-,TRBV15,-,CATSRDSQGSYEQYF,TGTGCCACCAGCAGAGATAGCCAGGGGTCCTACGAGCAGTACTTC
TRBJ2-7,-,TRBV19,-,CASSVSQNRAGNEQYF,TGTGCCAGTAGTGTTTCTCAGAACAGGGCTGGGAACGAGCAGTACTTC
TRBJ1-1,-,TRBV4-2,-,CASSQTGNTEAFF,TGTGCCAGCAGCCAAACAGGGAACACTGAAGCTTTCTTT
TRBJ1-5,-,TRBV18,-,CASSPDRRNQPQHF,TGTGCCAGCTCACCCGACAGGAGAAATCAGCCCCAGCATTTT
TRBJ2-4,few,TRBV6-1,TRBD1,CASSGAGTGPAKNIQYF,TGTGCCAGCAGTGGAGCCGGGACAGGCCCCGCCAAAAACATTCAGTACTTC
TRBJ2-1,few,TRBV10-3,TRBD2,CAIASGVYNEQFF,TGTGCCATCGCTAGCGGGGTATACAATGAGCAGTTCTTC
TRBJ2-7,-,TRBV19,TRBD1,CASTSGTGNTYEQYF,TGTGCCAGCACCTCCGGGACAGGGAACACCTACGAGCAGTACTTC
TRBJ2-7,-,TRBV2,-,CASQLAAYEQYF,TGTGCCAGCCAACTAGCCGCATACGAGCAGTACTTC
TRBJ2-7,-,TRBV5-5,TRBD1,CASRYRDRPVDEQYF,TGTGCCAGCAGATACCGGGACAGGCCCGTGGACGAGCAGTACTTC
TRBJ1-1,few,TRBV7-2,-,CASSLVPGMYTEAFF,TGTGCCAGCAGCTTAGTTCCGGGGATGTACACTGAAGCTTTCTTT
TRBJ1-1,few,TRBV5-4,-,CASSPTLSGMNTEAFF,TGTGCCAGCAGCCCCACCTTAAGTGGCATGAACACTGAAGCTTTCTTT
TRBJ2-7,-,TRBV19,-,CASSPLGDAYEQYF,TGTGCCAGTAGCCCTCTTGGAGACGCCTACGAGCAGTACTTC
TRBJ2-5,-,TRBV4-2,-,CASGPWFRRETQYF,TGTGCCAGCGGCCCCTGGTTTAGGAGGGAGACCCAGTACTTC
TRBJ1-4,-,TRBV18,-,CASSQGLPEKLFF,TGTGCCAGCTCCCAGGGACTTCCTGAAAAACTGTTTTTT
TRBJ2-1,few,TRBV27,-,CASKGGSYNEQFF,TGTGCCAGTAAAGGGGGCTCCTACAATGAGCAGTTCTTC
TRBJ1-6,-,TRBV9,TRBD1,CASSPRQGAGSPLHF,TGTGCCAGCAGCCCCAGACAGGGGGCGGGTTCACCCCTCCACTTT
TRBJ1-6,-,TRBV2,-,CASSEFALRDYNSPLHF,TGTGCCAGCAGTGAATTTGCACTACGCGACTATAATTCACCCCTCCACTTT
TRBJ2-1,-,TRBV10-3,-,CAISESLGGGAGIDEQFF,TGTGCCATCAGTGAGTCGCTCGGCGGAGGCGCGGGGATCGATGAGCAGTTCTTC
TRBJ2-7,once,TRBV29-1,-,CSVEWQGGEQYF,TGCAGCGTTGAGTGGCAGGGGGGCGAGCAGTACTTC
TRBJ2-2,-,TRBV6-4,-,CASRAPTGELFF,TGTGCCAGCAGGGCTCCGACCGGGGAGCTGTTTTTT
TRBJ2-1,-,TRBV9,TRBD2,CASSVRASGPSSEQFF,TGTGCCAGCAGCGTCCGGGCTAGCGGTCCAAGCAGTGAGCAGTTCTTC
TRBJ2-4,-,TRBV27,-,CASSLVGTLAKNIQYF,TGTGCCAGCAGTCTGGTAGGGACACTAGCCAAAAACATTCAGTACTTC
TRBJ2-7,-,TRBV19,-,CASSVASDYEQYF,TGTGCCAGTAGTGTAGCGTCAGACTACGAGCAGTACTTC
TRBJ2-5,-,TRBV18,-,CASSPRGGWNEETQYF,TGTGCCAGCTCACCACGCGGGGGCTGGAATGAAGAGACCCAGTACTTC
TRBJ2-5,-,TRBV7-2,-,CASSSPRGSGQETQYF,TGTGCCAGCAGCTCCCCTCGTGGTAGCGGCCAAGAGACCCAGTACTTC
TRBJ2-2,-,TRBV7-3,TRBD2,CASSLGLGTGELFF,TGTGCCAGCAGCCTTGGACTAGGCACCGGGGAGCTGTTTTTT
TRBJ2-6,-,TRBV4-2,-,CASSQGGAVGANVLTF,TGTGCCAGCAGCCAAGGCGGGGCGGTTGGGGCCAACGTCCTGACTTTC
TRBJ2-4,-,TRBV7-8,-,CASSLAGPIAKNSQYF,TGTGCCAGCAGCTTGGCAGGGCCTATAGCCAAAAACAGTCAGTACTTC
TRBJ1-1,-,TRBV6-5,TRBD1,CASSSGQGGTEAFF,TGTGCCAGCAGTTCGGGACAGGGTGGGACTGAAGCTTTCTTT
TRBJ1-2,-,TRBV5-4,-,CASTGSNYGYTF,TGTGCCAGCACAGGTTCTAACTATGGCTACACCTTC
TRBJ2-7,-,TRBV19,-,CASSISWQDEQYF,TGTGCCAGTAGTATTTCATGGCAGGACGAGCAGTACTTC
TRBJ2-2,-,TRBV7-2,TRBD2,CASSPPKRGNTGELFF,TGTGCCAGCAGCCCACCCAAGCGGGGGAACACCGGGGAGCTGTTTTTT
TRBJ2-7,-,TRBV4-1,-,CASSQLGLPAYEQYF,TGCGCCAGCAGCCAACTGGGGCTTCCGGCCTACGAGCAGTACTTC
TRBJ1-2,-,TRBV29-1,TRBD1,CSVEDLAGGGYGYTF,TGCAGCGTTGAAGATCTGGCAGGGGGAGGCTATGGCTACACCTTC
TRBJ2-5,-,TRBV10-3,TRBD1,CAIRGTAQETQYF,TGTGCCATCAGGGGGACAGCCCAAGAGACCCAGTACTTC
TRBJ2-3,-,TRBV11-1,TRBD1,CASSTRQGRTDTQYF,TGTGCCAGCAGCACTCGACAGGGTCGCACAGATACGCAGTATTTT
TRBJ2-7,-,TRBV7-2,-,CASSLARAGRYEQYF,TGTGCCAGCAGCTTAGCTAGAGCGGGTCGCTACGAGCAGTACTTC
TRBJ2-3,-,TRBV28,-,CASSLQGLETDTQYF,TGTGCCAGCAGTTTACAGGGTCTAGAAACAGATACGCAGTATTTT
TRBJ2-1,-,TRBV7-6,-,CASSVRSNGNEQFF,TGTGCCAGCAGCGTGCGCTCGAATGGTAATGAGCAGTTCTTC
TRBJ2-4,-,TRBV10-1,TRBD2,CASRNPRTSGAKNIQYF,TGCGCCAGCAGAAATCCCCGGACTAGCGGGGCCAAAAACATTCAGTACTTC
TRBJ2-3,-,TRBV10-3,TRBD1,CAISGTGRTDTQYF,TGTGCCATCAGTGGGACAGGGCGCACAGATACGCAGTATTTT
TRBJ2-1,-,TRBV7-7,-,CASSLAGWSNDEQFF,TGTGCTAGCAGCTTAGCCGGATGGAGTAACGATGAGCAGTTCTTC
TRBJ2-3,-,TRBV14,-,CASSQAGGITDTQYF,TGTGCCAGCAGCCAAGCCGGGGGTATCACAGATACGCAGTATTTT
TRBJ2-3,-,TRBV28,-,CASRGGGGQYF,TGTGCCAGCAGAGGAGGGGGGGGGCAGTATTTT
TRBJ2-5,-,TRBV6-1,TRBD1,CASSVNRDRQETQYF,TGTGCCAGCAGTGTCAACCGGGACAGACAAGAGACCCAGTACTTC
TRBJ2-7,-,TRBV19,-,CASSIGLAYSEQYF,TGTGCCAGTAGTATCGGTCTAGCGTACAGCGAGCAGTACTTC
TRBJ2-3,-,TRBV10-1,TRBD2,CASGKRGLSTDTQYF,TGCGCCAGCGGCAAGCGGGGTTTAAGCACAGATACGCAGTATTTT